This T cell receptor (beta chain) was observed in a study of blood T cells in healthy people across ages. Findings and limits, study-wide: Among T cells, TCR beta diversity per million cells dropped roughly linearly as age rose. Fewer expanded clones and more diversity marked long-lived versus aged donors. Considered underestimates were the diversity estimates obtained from one million T cells.

V was clipped by 6 bases and J by 8 bases, with 17 bases between them. The CDR3 has 13 residues. Per germline, CDR1 SGHRS and CDR2 YFSETQ. Turning to this clonotype: Antigen: not known.

Peripheral blood was drawn, about 9.1 milliliters per donor. For the second PCR, which ran for roughly 7 to 11 cycles, a sample-barcoded 5' primer and a J-beta primer mix were used. TCRdb re-called the 5' RACE reads through MiXCR, storing one row per CDR3 protein. Of hundreds of thousands of distinct CDR3 sequences in the sample, under 50% are singletons; the top ten hold about an eighth. The sequencing input was blood. This chain links TRBV5-1 with TRBJ1-2, with a possible D match to TRBD1 (6 bases). This clonotype originated in a man under 40 in good health. Written as DNA, the CDR3 is TGCGCCAGCATCGGAGCAGGGGAACGGGGCTACACCTTC. Translating it yields CASIGAGERGYTF. The full variable domain, completed using reference TRBV5-1 and TRBJ1-2, is KAGVTQTPRYLIKTRGQQVTLSCSPISGHRSVSWYQQTPGQGLQFLFEYFSETQRNKGNFPGRFSGRQFSNSRSEMNVSTLELGDSALYLCASIGAGERGYTFGSGTRLTVV.